Listed below are T cell receptor beta chains from one sample, sequenced in a study of CD8 T cells in ankylosing spondylitis. TCRdb ran MiXCR on the 5' RACE reads and lists one entry per CDR3 protein. Counted here are more than 400,000 distinct CDR3 sequences, approximately 5% occurring once; the ten biggest clones make up around 3.6%. The material sequenced was blood, either unsorted or a sorted T cell fraction (not recorded which). The receptor source for this set is a male donor with ankylosing spondylitis. Each CDR3 is given with its conserved first and last residue. D genes are given only for firm matches. Part of the rows lack a size; the others show once, few, many or a class for expanded clones.

size	D	V	J	DNA	CDR3
.	.	TRBV25-1	TRBJ1-1	TGTGCCAGCAGTGAAAATCCGGGGTTGGGCACTGAAGCTTTCTTT	CASSENPGLGTEAFF
.	.	TRBV7-2	TRBJ2-1	TGTGCCAGCAGCTTAGAACCGTTTGGCTACAATGAGCAGTTCTTC	CASSLEPFGYNEQFF
many	.	TRBV4-3	TRBJ1-3	TGCGCCAGCAGCCAAGCGACAGGCCGTGGAAACACCATATATTTT	CASSQATGRGNTIYF
many	.	TRBV10-2	TRBJ2-7	TGCGCCAGCAGTGATTTCGGGAGAGGGAACTACGAGCAGTACTTC	CASSDFGRGNYEQYF
many	.	TRBV11-2	TRBJ2-1	TGTGCCAGCAGCTTGGGACGGGGTACGGTCCGCAATGAGCAGTTCTTC	CASSLGRGTVRNEQFF
many	.	TRBV4-3	TRBJ1-1	TGCGCCAGCAGCCAAGGGTTCGGCCCGAACACTGAAGCTTTCTTT	CASSQGFGPNTEAFF
many	.	TRBV20-1	TRBJ2-7	TGCAGTGCTAACAGGGACTCCTACGAGCAGTACTTC	CSANRDSYEQYF
many	.	TRBV20-1	TRBJ1-2	TGCAGTGCCGAAGGGGGGACAAGTAGGAACACCTTC	CSAEGGTSRNTF
few	.	TRBV7-9	TRBJ1-5	TGTGCCAGCAGCCGGGGGTACAATCAGCCCCAGCATTTT	CASSRGYNQPQHF
many	TRBD1	TRBV12-3/TRBV12-4	TRBJ2-7	TGTGCCAGCATAAGGACAGGGTACGAGCAGTACTTC	CASIRTGYEQYF
few	.	TRBV6-1	TRBJ1-1	TGTGCCAGCAACCCCTCTGGACAGAGGTCTGAAGCTTTCTTT	CASNPSGQRSEAFF
many	.	TRBV12-3/TRBV12-4	TRBJ1-2	TGTGCCAGCAGCCATAACCGGGGCTCGAACTATGGCTACACCTTC	CASSHNRGSNYGYTF
many	TRBD2	TRBV20-1	TRBJ2-5	TGCAGTGCTTCGGGACTAGCGGCAGAGACCCAGTACTTC	CSASGLAAETQYF
many	TRBD1	TRBV12-3/TRBV12-4	TRBJ2-1	TGTGCCAGCAGTCACCCCGGGACAGGGCACAATGAGCAGTTCTTC	CASSHPGTGHNEQFF
many	.	TRBV6-2/TRBV6-3	TRBJ2-7	TGTGCCAGCAGTCTTTCGACAGCCTCCTACGAGCAGTACTTC	CASSLSTASYEQYF
many	TRBD1	TRBV7-2	TRBJ1-2	TGTGCCAGCAGCTCCACGGGACAGGGAGCCGGCTACACCTTC	CASSSTGQGAGYTF
once	.	TRBV7-7	TRBJ2-7	TGTGCTAGCAGCTTAGCGTGGGGGAGCTCCTACGAGCAGTACTTC	CASSLAWGSSYEQYF
many	TRBD1	TRBV7-2	TRBJ1-2	TGTGCCAGCAGCCCCCGGACAGGGGCACCAAACTATGGCTACACCTTC	CASSPRTGAPNYGYTF
many	.	TRBV29-1	TRBJ2-3	TGCAGCGTTCGGAGGGTGGATACGCAGTATTTT	CSVRRVDTQYF
many	.	TRBV27	TRBJ2-5	TGTGCCAGCAAAGGGGACTCGTGGGAGACCCAGTACTTC	CASKGDSWETQYF
.	TRBD1	TRBV7-9	TRBJ2-3	TGTGCCAGCAGCTCGGACAGGGGTGGACCAGATACGCAGTATTTT	CASSSDRGGPDTQYF
few	TRBD2	TRBV2	TRBJ2-2	TGTGCCAGCAGCAGGCGGGAGTCGAGCACCGGGGAGCTGTTTTTT	CASSRRESSTGELFF
many	.	TRBV7-2	TRBJ2-5	TGTGCCAGCAGCCCAGTGGGGGGTACGGAGACCCAGTACTTC	CASSPVGGTETQYF
many	TRBD1	TRBV4-3	TRBJ1-6	TGCGCCAGCAGCCAAGGACAGGGTGTTAATTCACCCCTCCACTTT	CASSQGQGVNSPLHF
many	TRBD1	TRBV7-6	TRBJ2-5	TGTGCCAGCAGCTTCGGGAATGACAGGGGCCCTAGGGAGACCCAGTACTTC	CASSFGNDRGPRETQYF
.	.	TRBV4-1	TRBJ2-3	TGCGCCAGCACCCTAAGGGTGGCGGGAACCGGATTTCGCACAGATACGCAGTATTTT	CASTLRVAGTGFRTDTQYF
many	TRBD2	TRBV5-1	TRBJ2-1	TGCGCCAGCAGCGTCGATAGCGGGAGCTCCTACAATGAGCAGTTCTTC	CASSVDSGSSYNEQFF
many	TRBD2	TRBV12-3/TRBV12-4	TRBJ2-3	TGTGCCAGCAGAGCGGGGGGCGCTAGCACAGATACGCAGTATTTT	CASRAGGASTDTQYF
.	.	TRBV5-1	TRBJ2-7	TGCGCCAGCAGCTTGGCCGGAAATCTCCAGTTTTACGAGCAGTACTTC	CASSLAGNLQFYEQYF
many	TRBD2	TRBV27	TRBJ2-7	TGTGCCAGCAGTACCCCCCAGGGGACTTCCCTAGCGGGGGGATTCTACGAGCAGTACTTC	CASSTPQGTSLAGGFYEQYF
once	.	TRBV6-2/TRBV6-3	TRBJ2-2	TGTGCCAGTTTCGGGGTCACAGAAACGAACACCGGGGAGCTGTTTTTT	CASFGVTETNTGELFF
many	TRBD1	TRBV27	TRBJ1-2	TGTGCCAGCAGCCCCAACAGGGGGCATGGCTACACCTTC	CASSPNRGHGYTF
many	TRBD2	TRBV5-1	TRBJ2-1	TGCGCCAGCAGCGTTTTAGCGGGAGGGTCGGGGAATGAGCAGTTCTTC	CASSVLAGGSGNEQFF
many	TRBD1	TRBV7-2	TRBJ2-7	TGTGCCAGCAGCGCACAGGGGGGAAGGCCCTACGAGCAGTACTTC	CASSAQGGRPYEQYF
many	TRBD1	TRBV15	TRBJ2-1	TGTGCCACCAGCAGCCGGGACAGTTACAATGAGCAGTTCTTC	CATSSRDSYNEQFF
many	TRBD1	TRBV12-3/TRBV12-4	TRBJ1-2	TGTGCCAGCACCGGACAGGGGGAAGGCTACACCTTC	CASTGQGEGYTF
many	TRBD1	TRBV4-3	TRBJ2-5	TGCGCCAGCAGCTTAAATCCAGGGACAGGGGAGACCCAGTACTTC	CASSLNPGTGETQYF
many	.	TRBV6-6	TRBJ1-6	TGTGCCAGCACAGGGCAGAATTCACCCCTCCACTTT	CASTGQNSPLHF
few	.	TRBV30	TRBJ1-5	TGTGCCTGGAGCTCCCAGGGGAACCAGCCCCAGCATTTT	CAWSSQGNQPQHF
many	TRBD2	TRBV27	TRBJ2-3	TGTGCCAGCATTAAAGCCCCGGGACTAGCGGGCACAGATACGCAGTATTTT	CASIKAPGLAGTDTQYF
few	.	TRBV12-3/TRBV12-4	TRBJ2-1	TGTGCCAGCAGTTCCACGGGACGAAACAATGAGCAGTTCTTC	CASSSTGRNNEQFF
medium-sized	TRBD1	TRBV9	TRBJ2-3	TGTGCCAGCAAAGGGACAGCTAGCACAGATACGCAGTATTTT	CASKGTASTDTQYF
many	.	TRBV5-1	TRBJ1-4	TGCGCCAGCAGCCCCCTGCCAGCGGAAAAACTGTTTTTT	CASSPLPAEKLFF
many	.	TRBV24-1	TRBJ2-1	TGTGCCACCAGTGATCAAGGATTGTACAATGAGCAGTTCTTC	CATSDQGLYNEQFF
many	.	TRBV4-3	TRBJ1-5	TGCGCCAGCAGCCCTCAATTGGCTATGGGGGCGCCCCGGCAGCCCCAGCATTTT	CASSPQLAMGAPRQPQHF
many	.	TRBV9	TRBJ2-2	TGTGCCAGCAACCCCTACGGGTCCTCCTCGGAGCTGTTTTTT	CASNPYGSSSELFF
many	.	TRBV29-1	TRBJ2-7	TGCAGCGTTCATAAACAGGGACATCCCTACGAGCAGTACTTC	CSVHKQGHPYEQYF
few	.	TRBV20-1	TRBJ1-6	TGCAGTGCTCCGGGACCGCCGAGGGCCTATAATTCACCCCTCCACTTT	CSAPGPPRAYNSPLHF
.	.	TRBV24-1	TRBJ2-3	TGTGCCACCAGTGATCACTCTAGGAGCCCAGATACGCAGTATTTT	CATSDHSRSPDTQYF
many	TRBD2	TRBV28	TRBJ2-2	TGTGCCAGCAGTTTTACTAGCGAGCACACCGGGGAGCTGTTTTTT	CASSFTSEHTGELFF
many	.	TRBV20-1	TRBJ2-7	TGCAGTGCTAGAGGCGGAGGGTTTGGGCACGAGCAGTACTTC	CSARGGGFGHEQYF
many	.	TRBV20-1	TRBJ2-5	TGCAGTGCCCAAGCAGGGATCCAAGGGACCCAGTACTTC	CSAQAGIQGTQYF
many	.	TRBV20-1	TRBJ1-2	TGCAGTGCTCGTCCGGGATACGCTGGCTACACCTTC	CSARPGYAGYTF
many	TRBD1	TRBV20-1	TRBJ1-1	TGCAGTGCTTTCTACGACAGGGTCTCTGAAGCTTTCTTT	CSAFYDRVSEAFF
many	.	TRBV7-2	TRBJ2-5	TGTGCCAGCAGCTCCCGGGCCTCGAGGGAGACCCAGTACTTC	CASSSRASRETQYF
many	TRBD2	TRBV7-8	TRBJ2-1	TGTGCCAGCAGCTTTTTAGCGGGGATTTTCTACAATGAGCAGTTCTTC	CASSFLAGIFYNEQFF
few	.	TRBV5-5	TRBJ2-7	TGTGCCAGCAGCTTGTTCCACTTTACGAGCTCCTACGAGCAGTACTTC	CASSLFHFTSSYEQYF
many	.	TRBV7-2	TRBJ1-1	TGTGCCAGCAGCTTTGCTGCGACGAACACTGAAGCTTTCTTT	CASSFAATNTEAFF
many	TRBD1	TRBV20-1	TRBJ1-2	TGCAGTGCAAAGACAGGGCTCTATGGCTACACCTTC	CSAKTGLYGYTF
many	.	TRBV5-1	TRBJ1-1	TGCGCCAGCAGCTTTGGGGGGTCAAACACTGAAGCTTTCTTT	CASSFGGSNTEAFF